This T cell receptor beta chain was sequenced during a study of T-cell reconstitution after alpha-beta-depleted transplantation in children. Preparation of the TCRbeta library involved a method that used unique molecular identifiers. MiXCR was run by TCRdb on the PCR reads, yielding one entry per CDR3 protein. In the table there are 750,000 to 950,000 distinct CDR3 sequences, under 20% of which are singletons. At least ten counts were recorded for this clonotype. The antigen is unknown. Study-wide results and limits: Surviving thymic progenitors and recipient T cells were the source of high TCRbeta diversity at day 60 in some patients. The study reportedly traced alpha-beta T cells about two months after transplant to several hundred expanded graft clones. Most T-cell counts and diversity one year after the transplant came from T cells that were newly produced.

The CDR3 has 16 residues. CDR1 and CDR2 from the germline V gene are KGHSH and LQKENI. Losses at the gene ends were 2 bases for V and 2 bases for J; bases not matched to a gene: 5. The starting material was PBMCs, mostly from graft donor cells, obtained 360 days after TCRalphabeta/CD19-depleted stem cell transplant. This sequence joins TRBV18 and TRBJ2-3; TRBD2 matches 9 bases. The sequence was collected from a male patient under 18 who had a stem cell transplant for acute lymphoblastic leukemia, so the T cells may come from the graft donor. The CDR3 coding sequence is TGTGCCAGCTCACCATCCCTAGCGGGGACCACAGATACGCAGTATTTT. Its translation is CASSPSLAGTTDTQYF.